Listed here are 8 T cell receptor beta chains from one sample, sequenced in a study of chemoradiotherapy in HPV16-positive cancers. Sequencing was performed with immunoSEQ multiplex PCR; in TCRdb, only in-frame clones are kept and a portion is missing. The sample records 5,600 or so clones, roughly four fifths being singletons. This specimen was taken from a patient who underwent chemoradiotherapy. Receptors were obtained from a human donor with HPV-associated anogenital cancer.

The gene calls are TRBV7-9 and TRBJ2-1; TRBD2 matches 8 bases. V was pared by 4 bases and J by 9 bases, with 11 bases of the junction left unmatched. The CDR3 is 15 amino acids. In germline, CDR1 is SEHNR, CDR2 FQNEAQ (reference sequence). The CDR3 protein is CASSSGLAFTAEQFF. CDR3 DNA: TGTGCCAGCAGCTCCGGACTAGCATTTACGGCTGAGCAGTTCTTC. Full variable domain (rest looked up from reference TRBV7-9 and TRBJ2-1): DTGVSQNPRHKITKRGQNVTFRCDPISEHNRLYWYRQTLGQGPEFLTYFQNEAQLEKSRLLSDRFSAERPKGSFSTLEIQRTEQGDSAMYLCASSSGLAFTAEQFFGPGTRLTVL.

This rearrangement joins TRBV6-5 to TRBJ2-5; D is unresolved. The germline CDR1 and CDR2 sequences are MNHEY and SVGAGI. Trimming took 6 bases from V and 5 from J, leaving 10 bases between them. The CDR3 contains 12 residues. CDR3: CASSPVGETQYF. CDR3 sequence (DNA): TGTGCCAGCAGCCCTGTGGGGGAGACCCAGTACTTC.

V is TRBV7-9 and J is TRBJ2-5, with TRBD2 as a possible D gene (6 bases). This CDR3 has 12 amino acids. The V and J ends lost 6 bases and 9 bases respectively, with 14 bases between them. Germline assignment: CDR1 SEHNR and CDR2 FQNEAQ (reference sequence). CDR3 nucleotides: TGTGCCAGCAGACTAGGCCCGGGGGCCCAGTACTTC. As protein: CASRLGPGAQYF.

The CDR3 DNA follows: TGTGCCAGCAGTCGAGTAGATGAAGCTTTCTTT. Residues: CASSRVDEAFF. V usage is TRBV7-9 and J usage is TRBJ1-1; no firm D call. V was shortened by 6 bases and J by 7 bases, with 9 bases between the two germline ends. The CDR3 runs 11 residues. Germline V CDR1 and CDR2: SEHNR, FQNEAQ (reference sequence).

Written as DNA, the CDR3 is TGTGCCACCAGCAGAAAACAGGGAACCGGGAACGAGCAGTACTTC. It encodes CATSRKQGTGNEQYF. The V and J genes are TRBV15 and TRBJ2-7; possible D gene TRBD1, 6 bases. Germline V gene lookup returns CDR1 LNHNV and CDR2 YYDKDF (reference sequence). The CDR3 covers 15 residues. Trimming removed 2 bases at V and 5 bases at J, with 16 bases between.

CDR3 sequence: CASSLGRNTGELFF. CDR3 sequence (DNA): TGTGCCAGCAGCTTGGGCAGGAACACCGGGGAGCTGTTTTTT. The rearrangement joins TRBV7-9 to TRBJ2-2, with D uncertain. Trimming removed 3 bases from V and 1 base from J, with 6 bases in between. The CDR3 is 14 amino acids. Germline CDR1 SEHNR, CDR2 FQNEAQ (reference sequence). The whole variable domain, filled in from reference TRBV7-9 and TRBJ2-2, reads DTGVSQNPRHKITKRGQNVTFRCDPISEHNRLYWYRQTLGQGPEFLTYFQNEAQLEKSRLLSDRFSAERPKGSFSTLEIQRTEQGDSAMYLCASSLGRNTGELFFGEGSRLTVL.

This clone was observed a few times. The chain links TRBV4-1 to TRBJ1-2; D gene uncertain. In germline, CDR1 is MGHRA, CDR2 YSYEKL. V shed 1 base and J shed 5 bases, with 8 bases lying between them. The CDR3 is 13 amino acids. The CDR3 nucleotides read TGCGCCAGCAGCCAAGGGGCACGGTATGGCTACACCTTC. Translated: CASSQGARYGYTF.

The V call is TRBV7-2, the J call TRBJ2-1; weak D call: TRBD2 (6 bases). The germline V gene has CDR1 SGHTA and CDR2 FQGNSA. V lost 5 bases and J 3 bases, leaving 17 bases between the germline ends. This CDR3 is 16 amino acids long. The CDR3 here is CASSPPPGVIYNEQFF. The DNA of the CDR3 is TGTGCCAGCAGCCCTCCCCCGGGAGTTATCTACAATGAGCAGTTCTTC.